Judged by abundance, the clone carrying this T cell receptor delta chain is large. TCRdb reapplied CATT to the RT-PCR reads. The profile shows roughly 1,600 delta-chain clones, 45% to 50% of them singletons. The CDR3 runs 17 residues. Trimming removed 1 base from V and 0 bases from J; junction bases left unmatched: 9. Germline values: CDR1 GEAIGNYY, CDR2 EKD. This sample was included in a study of gamma-delta T cells after stem cell transplantation. Sequenced: gamma-delta T cells. This sequence was found in a human donor. It is not recorded whose cells these are; they may come from a transplant donor. V and J are TRDV2 and TRDJ1, with 8 bases identical to TRDD3. This CDR3 is CACDTLLGAPYTDKLIF. The DNA of the CDR3 is TGTGCCTGTGACACTTTACTGGGGGCCCCGTACACCGATAAACTCATCTTT.